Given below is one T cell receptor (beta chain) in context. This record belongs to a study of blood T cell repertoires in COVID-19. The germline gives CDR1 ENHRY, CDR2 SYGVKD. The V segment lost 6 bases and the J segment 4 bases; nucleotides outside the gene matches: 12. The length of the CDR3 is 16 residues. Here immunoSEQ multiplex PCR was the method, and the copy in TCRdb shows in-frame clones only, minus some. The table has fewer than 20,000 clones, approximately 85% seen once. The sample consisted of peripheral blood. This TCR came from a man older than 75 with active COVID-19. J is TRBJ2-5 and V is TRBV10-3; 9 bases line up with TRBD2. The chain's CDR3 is CAISEIAGVTRETQYF. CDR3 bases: TGTGCCATCAGCGAGATAGCGGGAGTCACTCGAGAGACCCAGTACTTC.